This TCR beta chain was observed in a study of T cell repertoires in cytomegalovirus infection. At the level of the study: As its CMV epitopes, the study selected recently identified HLA-C-restricted and well-studied HLA-B-restricted targets. An indication of both CMV infection and matching HLA type came from public TCR beta signatures.

TCRdb fed the reads into MiXCR, producing one record per CDR3 protein. The sample comprises hundreds of thousands of distinct CDR3 sequences, 33% of which are singletons, and around a sixth rests with the top ten. Findings and caveats of the study: CMV-specific TCR beta clonotypes restricted by HLA-C dominated the ex vivo response. Carriage of CMV together with the relevant HLA was identifiable through cumulative public TCR beta family frequency.

Germline lookup yields CDR1 DFQATT and CDR2 SNEGSKA (reference sequence). V was cut by 2 bases and J by 7 bases, with 6 bases left in between. The CDR3 is 11 amino acids. This clonotype was counted only a few times. What it binds is not known. The sequence came from a human donor in good health (CMV status not recorded). Some clones in this sample may be carry-over from other donors' samples. The genes are TRBV20-1 and TRBJ2-1; D uncertain. The sample consisted of cultured PBMCs, taken from culture after CMV antigen stimulation. The CDR3 DNA reads as TGCAGTGCTAGATTTACGAATGAGCAGTTCTTC. It translates to CSARFTNEQFF.